The 25 T cell receptor beta chains below were found in one sample sequenced in a study of cytomegalovirus exposure and HLA in healthy donors. PCR involved 60 Vbeta and 13 Jbeta primers. The repertoire was sequenced with immunoSEQ multiplex PCR; TCRdb's copy has only in-frame clones and lacks some. Of approximately 210,000 clones listed, roughly 87% were seen once; the top ten hold about 6.1%. Sequencing was done on a sample of PBMCs. The receptors originated from a man aged 40-49 years in good health and CMV-seropositive.

The chain links TRBV5-6 to TRBJ2-7, with TRBD1 matching 11 bases. V lost 2 bases to trimming and J lost 6 bases; unmatched junction nucleotides: 10. Germline V gives CDR1 SGHDT, CDR2 YYEEEE. This CDR3 has 16 residues. CDR3 in amino acids: CASSFVRDRGRGEQYV. CDR3 DNA sequence: TGTGCCAGCAGCTTTGTCCGGGACAGGGGGAGAGGCGAGCAGTACGTC.

The CDR3 protein is CASSEGRGGVYEQYV. In nucleotides, the CDR3 is TGTGCCAGCAGTGAAGGAAGGGGTGGTGTCTACGAGCAGTACGTC. The rearrangement links TRBV6-1 to TRBJ2-7, with D possibly TRBD1 on 5 matching bases. CDR1 is MNHNS, CDR2 SASEGT, per germline. Trimming cost V 1 base and J 3 bases, with 13 bases left between them. The CDR3 is 15 amino acids.

The genes are TRBV5-1 and TRBJ2-1; TRBD2 aligns across 11 bases. Germline assignment: CDR1 SGHRS and CDR2 YFSETQ. The V and J ends lost 3 bases and 0 bases, in that order; junction bases with no gene match: 5. The CDR3 contains 17 residues. This CDR3 is CASSSGLAGSSYNEQFF. The DNA of the CDR3 is TGCGCCAGCAGCTCTGGACTAGCGGGTTCCTCCTACAATGAGCAGTTCTTC.

V and J are TRBV2 and TRBJ2-1; 10 nucleotides align to TRBD2. The CDR3 has 16 residues. The ends lost 3 bases at V and 8 bases at J; junction bases unmatched: 10. Germline V gene data show CDR1 as SNHLY and CDR2 as FYNNEI. This CDR3 reads CASSDPASGSNYEQFF. CDR3 coding DNA: TGTGCCAGCAGTGATCCGGCTAGCGGGAGTAACTATGAGCAGTTCTTC.

V is TRBV7-4 and J is TRBJ1-1, with D perhaps TRBD1 (5 bases). The CDR3 sequence is 16 residues long. V was pared by 3 bases and J by 5 bases, with 19 bases between. Looked up from germline, CDR1 is SGHVT and CDR2 is SQSDAQ. In DNA form, the CDR3 reads TGTGCCAGCAGCTTTGGACCGGCCGAGAAGGGGACTGAAGCTTTCTTT. Protein product: CASSFGPAEKGTEAFF.

The CDR3 DNA sequence: TGTGCCAGCTCGCAGGGCGTATCGGAGACCCAGTACTTC. Its protein is CASSQGVSETQYF. The chain is built from TRBV6-1 and TRBJ2-5, with D maybe TRBD1 (5 bases). Trimming took 8 bases from V and 5 from J, leaving 15 bases between them. The CDR3 is 13 residues long. The germline V gene has CDR1 MNHNS and CDR2 SASEGT.

The rearrangement uses TRBV6-1 and TRBJ1-1; 9 bases agree with TRBD1. Germline V lookup: CDR1 MNHNS, CDR2 SASEGT. The junction had 3 bases not matched to a gene; V was cut back by 5 bases and J by 2 bases. The CDR3 is made up of 14 amino acids. The DNA for the CDR3 is TGTGCCAGCAGTAAACAGGGGGCTAACACTGAAGCTTTCTTT. Residues: CASSKQGANTEAFF.

This clone was counted a few times. The CDR3 region is CASSLVGRESYTEAFF. CDR3 nucleotides: TGTGCCAGCAGCTTAGTGGGGAGGGAATCGTACACTGAAGCTTTCTTT. The chain has TRBV7-6 and TRBJ1-1; D remains unclear. The CDR3 is made up of 16 amino acids. In germline, CDR1 is SGHVS, CDR2 FNYEAQ. Trimming stripped 1 base from V and 3 bases from J, with 15 bases between.

This chain connects TRBV6-5 to TRBJ2-7; D may be TRBD2 (5 bases). Germline V gene lookup returns CDR1 MNHEY and CDR2 SVGAGI. The CDR3 extends over 15 amino acids. The ends were cut back, 4 bases at V and 3 bases at J, with 16 bases in the middle. CDR3 DNA sequence: TGTGCCAGCAGTTCTCGAGGGATAGTGGACTACGAGCAGTACTTC. This translates into CASSSRGIVDYEQYF.

This clone has just one count. The V and J genes are TRBV10-1 and TRBJ2-5, with TRBD1 identical over 7 bases. The CDR3 extends over 14 amino acids. V gave up 8 bases and J gave up 2 bases; unmatched junction bases: 8. Per germline, CDR1 WNHNN and CDR2 SYGVQD (reference sequence). Here the CDR3 DNA reads TGCGCCAGCCATCAACAGGGGACACAAGAGACCCAGTACTTC. This codes for CASHQQGTQETQYF.

V is TRBV30 and J is TRBJ1-2, with a tentative D call TRBD1 (6 bases). Germline V gene lookup returns CDR1 GTSNPN and CDR2 SVGIG (reference sequence). Trimming pared 3 bases from V and 6 bases from J, leaving 11 bases between. This CDR3 region has 12 residues. CDR3 protein: CAWSAYRDGYTF. In DNA form, the CDR3 reads TGTGCCTGGAGCGCCTACAGGGATGGCTACACCTTC.

The gene calls are TRBV6-1 and TRBJ1-2; D not certain. Trimming removed 3 bases from V and 5 bases from J, with 19 bases in between. The CDR3 runs to 16 residues. Germline lookup yields CDR1 MNHNS and CDR2 SASEGT. CDR3 nucleotide sequence: TGTGCCAGCAGTGATAGGGCCGGGGATTCAACGTATGGCTACACCTTC. It encodes CASSDRAGDSTYGYTF.

The V and J genes are TRBV28 and TRBJ2-7; 9 positions agree with TRBD1. Germline V CDR1 and CDR2: MDHEN, SYDVKM. The CDR3 consists of 15 residues. Trimming removed 6 bases from V and 2 bases from J; junction bases left unmatched: 8. The CDR3 DNA is TGTGCCAGCAGCCTCCGAGGGACAGGGACCTACGAGCAGTACGTC. This translates into CASSLRGTGTYEQYV.

The genes are TRBV9 and TRBJ2-2, with 12 positions matching TRBD2. This CDR3 has 19 amino acids. Trimming removed 1 base from V and 4 bases from J; junction bases left unmatched: 11. Germline CDR1 and CDR2: SGDLS and YYNGEE. The CDR3: CASSVSPLAGGSGTGELFF. The CDR3 DNA is TGTGCCAGCAGCGTATCCCCTCTAGCGGGAGGGAGTGGCACCGGGGAGCTGTTTTTT.

The V call is TRBV2, the J call TRBJ2-1, with D hard to call. Germline CDR1 is SNHLY and CDR2 is FYNNEI. Trimming took 2 bases from V and 0 from J, leaving 11 bases between them. The CDR3 runs 16 residues. CDR3 in DNA: TGTGCCAGCAGTGAAATCCGCCGGAGCTCCTACAATGAGCAGTTCTTC. Translation: CASSEIRRSSYNEQFF.

V and J are TRBV13 and TRBJ2-1, with a tentative D call TRBD2 (6 bases). Trimming left V 0 bases short and J 6 bases short, with 9 bases between. The CDR3 is made up of 14 amino acids. Per germline, CDR1 PRHDT and CDR2 FYEKMQ (reference sequence). The CDR3 coding sequence is TGTGCCAGCAGCTTAGGAAGCGGGCCCAATGAGCAGTTCTTC. Encoded protein: CASSLGSGPNEQFF.

The V gene is TRBV19, the J gene TRBJ2-2; D ambiguous. In germline, CDR1 is LNHDA, CDR2 SQIVND (reference sequence). Trimming cost V 11 bases and J 6 bases, with 10 bases left between them. This CDR3 contains 11 residues. CDR3 protein: CAVRVPGELFF. Here the CDR3 DNA reads TGTGCCGTCCGGGTGCCCGGGGAGCTGTTTTTT.

The rearrangement uses TRBV29-1 and TRBJ2-1, with TRBD2 identical over 8 bases. V was clipped by 6 bases and J by 6 bases; unmatched bases: 10. In germline, CDR1 is SQVTM, CDR2 ANQGSEA. This CDR3 region has 14 residues. The CDR3 protein is CSVVGLAGPNEQFF. CDR3 bases: TGCAGCGTCGTCGGGCTAGCGGGCCCCAATGAGCAGTTCTTC.

The V call is TRBV5-1, the J call TRBJ2-5; 8 bases are shared with TRBD1. Looked up from germline, CDR1 is SGHRS and CDR2 is YFSETQ. The CDR3 covers 14 residues. J was trimmed by 4 bases and V by 8 bases; bases with no gene match: 10. CDR3 amino acids: CASKLLQGGETQYF. Here the CDR3 DNA reads TGCGCCAGTAAGCTGCTACAGGGGGGAGAGACCCAGTACTTC.

V usage is TRBV7-2 and J usage is TRBJ2-7, with 10 nucleotides matching TRBD1. CDR1 and CDR2 (germline): SGHTA, FQGNSA. J lost 5 bases, V lost 1 base, and 5 bases had no gene match. The CDR3 runs to 15 residues. CDR3 DNA sequence: TGTGCCAGCAGCTTAGGAGGGACAGGGGCCCACGAGCAGTACTTC. It specifies CASSLGGTGAHEQYF. Based on the CDR3 plus reference TRBV7-2 and TRBJ2-7, the full variable domain is GAGVSQSPSNKVTEKGKDVELRCDPISGHTALYWYRQSLGQGLEFLIYFQGNSAPDKSGLPSDRFSAERTGGSVSTLTIQRTQQEDSAVYLCASSLGGTGAHEQYFGPGTRLTVT.

This chain connects TRBV19 to TRBJ1-5; D is possibly TRBD1 (5 bases). CDR1 LNHDA and CDR2 SQIVND come from the germline V gene (reference sequence). V was cut by 1 base and J by 5 bases, with 15 bases left in between. This CDR3 contains 16 residues. The CDR3 sequence is CASSIAEGSFYQPQHF. CDR3 sequence (DNA): TGTGCCAGTAGTATAGCGGAGGGGAGTTTTTATCAGCCCCAGCATTTT.

J is TRBJ2-3 and V is TRBV6-6; no clear D gene. In germline, CDR1 is MNHNY, CDR2 SVGAGI (reference sequence). This CDR3 region has 13 residues. V gave up 4 bases and J gave up 1 base, with 6 bases separating them. CDR3 amino acids: CASSFPGTDTQYF. CDR3 DNA sequence: TGTGCCAGCAGTTTCCCAGGCACAGATACGCAGTATTTT.

The V gene is TRBV5-4, the J gene TRBJ2-7; 8 bases fit TRBD1. J lost 4 bases, V lost 4 bases, and 10 bases had no gene match. Germline CDR1 is SGHNT and CDR2 is YYREEE (reference sequence). CDR3 length: 15 amino acids. The CDR3 region has the DNA TGTGCCAGCAGCCTACCGGGACAGGAAATGTACGAGCAGTACTTC. Amino acid sequence: CASSLPGQEMYEQYF.

V is TRBV7-8 and J is TRBJ2-1; 9 nucleotides match TRBD1. Trimming cost V 6 bases and J 2 bases; bases outside gene matches: 5. Germline V gene lookup returns CDR1 SGHVS and CDR2 FQNEAQ. The CDR3 has 15 residues. For the CDR3, the DNA is TGTGCCAGCAGTGTCGGGACAGGGACCTACAATGAGCAGTTCTTC. Translation: CASSVGTGTYNEQFF.

This rearrangement joins TRBV7-9 to TRBJ1-2; TRBD1 is a possible D gene (5 bases). V gave up 4 bases and J gave up 8 bases, with 11 bases separating them. This CDR3 comprises 12 residues. CDR1 is SEHNR, CDR2 FQNEAQ, per germline (reference sequence). The CDR3 DNA is TGTGCCAGCAGCTGGGGGGAGAGCGGCTACACCTTC. Translating it yields CASSWGESGYTF. Using reference TRBV7-9 and TRBJ1-2 for the parts outside the CDR3, the full variable domain is DTGVSQNPRHKITKRGQNVTFRCDPISEHNRLYWYRQTLGQGPEFLTYFQNEAQLEKSRLLSDRFSAERPKGSFSTLEIQRTEQGDSAMYLCASSWGESGYTFGSGTRLTVV.